This T cell receptor (beta chain) was sequenced for a study of T cell responses to AZD1222 COVID-19 vaccine. Concerning this clone itself: Its cognate antigen is unknown.

TCRdb keeps only in-frame clones here, not all; method: immunoSEQ multiplex PCR. Of about 150,000 clones listed, 85% to 95% were seen once; the top ten hold 1.9%. CDR1 and CDR2 (germline): LGHNA, YNFKEQ. This CDR3 contains 15 residues. V lost 1 base to trimming and J lost 9 bases, with 13 bases between them. Study results and caveats: Only 5 to 7 AZD1222 recipients tested seropositive at baseline.

The clonotype comes from an adult in good health. The sample in question was peripheral blood, obtained on day 0 of AZD1222 vaccination. This chain uses TRBV4-2 with TRBJ1-6; a possible D gene is TRBD1 (5 bases). Here the CDR3 reads CASSQAHARGSPLHF. CDR3 bases: TGTGCCAGCAGCCAAGCCCATGCAAGGGGTTCACCCCTCCACTTT.